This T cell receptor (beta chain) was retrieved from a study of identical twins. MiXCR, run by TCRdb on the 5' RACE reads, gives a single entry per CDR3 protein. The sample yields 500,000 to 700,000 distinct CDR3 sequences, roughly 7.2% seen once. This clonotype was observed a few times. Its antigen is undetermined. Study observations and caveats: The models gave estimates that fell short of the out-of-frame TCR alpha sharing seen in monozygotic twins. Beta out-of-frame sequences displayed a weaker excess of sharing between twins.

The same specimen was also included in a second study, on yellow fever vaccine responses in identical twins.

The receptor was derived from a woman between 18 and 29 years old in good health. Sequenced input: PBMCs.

The CDR3 protein is CASSYYQGRDSPLHF. The CDR3 DNA reads TGTGCCAGCAGTTACTATCAGGGAAGGGATTCACCCCTCCACTTT. The V and J genes are TRBV6-5 and TRBJ1-6; D possibly corresponds to TRBD1 (5 bases). CDR1 and CDR2 from the germline V gene are MNHEY and SVGAGI. The V and J ends lost 1 base and 8 bases respectively, with 12 bases between them. The CDR3 covers 15 residues.